A single sample gave rise to the 5 T cell receptor beta chains below, sequenced in a study of Ad26.COV2.S vaccination and SARS-CoV-2 variants. The treatment is: 19 received Ad26.COV2.S at low or high dose, single or two shots; about 5 received placebo; per-sample allocation not given. Day 63 after the first injection of vaccine or placebo was the sampling time. Some clones are missing from TCRdb's copy, which holds only in-frame ones; the method was immunoSEQ multiplex PCR. The sample holds around 250,000 clones; 70% to 90% are singletons and the top ten take around 3.5%. The sample was peripheral blood, taken in a trial of Ad26.COV2.S vaccine versus placebo. The receptors shown here come from a person between 18 and 65 years old who received the Ad26.COV2.S COVID-19 vaccine or a placebo.

The V and J genes are TRBV30 and TRBJ1-2; D is uncertain. Trimming cost V 3 bases and J 3 bases, with 8 bases left between them. The CDR3 runs 12 residues. Germline-derived CDR1 and CDR2 are GTSNPN and SVGIG (reference sequence). In nucleotides, the CDR3 is TGTGCCTGGAGCCCTAGCTACTATGGCTACACCTTC. Its translation is CAWSPSYYGYTF.

A remark on this clone: Other DNA sequences in this sample translate to the same CDR3. The gene calls are TRBV18 and TRBJ1-5; the D is unclear. The CDR3 consists of 14 residues. CDR1 is KGHSH and CDR2 is LQKENI in the germline V gene. V lost 0 bases to trimming and J lost 2 bases, with 5 bases between them. The CDR3 reads CASSPPGGNQPQHF. Here the CDR3 DNA reads TGTGCCAGCTCACCACCAGGAGGCAATCAGCCCCAGCATTTT.

The rearrangement joins TRBV30 to TRBJ1-2; possible D gene TRBD1, 5 bases. Germline CDR1 is GTSNPN and CDR2 is SVGIG (reference sequence). V was clipped by 2 bases and J by 8 bases, with 15 bases between them. This CDR3 region has 13 residues. This CDR3 reads CAWSRGLSTGYTF. For the CDR3, the DNA is TGTGCCTGGAGTCGGGGCCTCTCGACCGGCTACACCTTC.

The V gene is TRBV11-2, the J gene TRBJ2-1, with 9 bases fitting TRBD1. V lost 5 bases and J lost 3; bases outside the gene matches: 5. CDR1 and CDR2 from the germline V gene are SGHAT and FQNNGV. CDR3 length equals 15 residues. The CDR3 spells CASSAAGQGYNEQFF. CDR3 coding DNA: TGTGCCAGCAGCGCCGCGGGACAGGGCTACAATGAGCAGTTCTTC.

This clone was seen only a few times. V usage is TRBV16 and J usage is TRBJ2-7; TRBD2 matches at 9 bases. CDR3 size: 13 residues. The junction had 5 bases not matched to a gene; V was cut back by 4 bases and J by 7 bases. Germline V gene lookup returns CDR1 KGHSY and CDR2 FQNENV. CDR3 bases: TGTGCCAGCAGCCGCCAACTAGCGGGTGAGCAGTACTTC. This codes for CASSRQLAGEQYF. Drawing the rest from reference TRBV16 and TRBJ2-7, the complete variable domain is GEEVAQTPKHLVRGEGQKAKLYCAPIKGHSYVFWYQQVLKNEFKFLISFQNENVFDETGMPKERFSAKCLPNSPCSLEIQATKLEDSAVYFCASSRQLAGEQYFGPGTRLTVT.